A single sample is the source of the 13 T cell receptor beta chains below, sequenced in a study of OX40 agonist ivuxolimab in advanced cancers. Profiling relied on immunoSEQ multiplex PCR, and the TCRdb table lists in-frame clones only, not all of them. The sample yields roughly 86,000 clones, 86% seen once. This sample comprised CD4+ or CD8+ T cells sorted from blood, obtained in a trial of the OX40 agonist ivuxolimab. Source of these receptors: an adult with an advanced solid tumor such as melanoma, head and neck, liver or kidney cancer.

Only one count was recorded for this clone. This chain links TRBV4-2 with TRBJ1-3; D unclear. Germline V gene data show CDR1 as LGHNA and CDR2 as YNFKEQ. Trimming took off 1 base at V and 2 bases at J, with 9 bases between the two ends. The CDR3 length is 15 residues. CDR3 sequence: CASSQANGPGNTIYF. CDR3 sequence (DNA): TGTGCCAGCAGCCAAGCTAACGGCCCTGGAAACACCATATATTTT.

J is TRBJ2-1 and V is TRBV11-2; 7 bases line up with TRBD2. Trimming took 8 bases from V and 4 from J; bases not matched to a gene: 5. Per the germline V gene, CDR1 is SGHAT and CDR2 is FQNNGV. CDR3 length: 13 residues. The CDR3 coding sequence is TGTGCCAGCGGGGGGGGTGCGTACAATGAGCAGTTCTTC. Translated, it gives CASGGGAYNEQFF.

The J gene is TRBJ1-2, the V gene TRBV5-5; 10 nucleotides agree with TRBD1. The V segment lost 4 bases and the J segment 5 bases; nucleotides outside the gene matches: 5. This CDR3 is 14 amino acids long. Germline CDR1 and CDR2: SGHKS and YYEKEE (reference sequence). This CDR3 reads CASSLPGQGYGYTF. DNA for the CDR3: TGTGCCAGCAGCCTTCCGGGACAGGGGTATGGCTACACCTTC.

The chain links TRBV15 to TRBJ1-2; maybe TRBD1 (6 bases). There are 14 residues in the CDR3. V was cut by 9 bases and J by 4 bases, with 18 bases left in between. Per germline, CDR1 LNHNV and CDR2 YYDKDF (reference sequence). The CDR3 loop is CATKSKDSFYGYTF. The CDR3 DNA reads as TGTGCCACTAAATCAAAGGACAGCTTCTATGGCTACACCTTC.

V gene TRBV6-6 combines with J gene TRBJ1-3; D perhaps matches TRBD1 (6 bases). This CDR3 region has 14 residues. Germline loops: CDR1 MNHNY, CDR2 SVGAGI (reference sequence). V was trimmed by 6 bases and J by 4 bases, leaving 13 bases between them. CDR3 in DNA: TGTGCCAGCAGATCGACAGGTTCGGGAAACACCATATATTTT. Translating it yields CASRSTGSGNTIYF.

The chain carries TRBV21-1 and TRBJ2-2; TRBD2 is the table's D call and was not checked against the DNA. TRBV21-1 is annotated as a pseudogene. The CDR3 is 17 amino acids. The CDR3 loop is CASKGTSGRTGTGELFF. As DNA, the CDR3 is TGTGCCAGCAAAGGGACTAGCGGGAGAACAGGGACCGGGGAGCTGTTTTTT.

The table lists this clone with a count of one. V is TRBV9 and J is TRBJ2-2, with TRBD1 matching 11 bases. Germline values: CDR1 SGDLS, CDR2 YYNGEE. Unmatched junction bases numbered 6, after V lost 4 bases and J lost 4 bases. The CDR3 sequence is 16 residues long. The DNA for the CDR3 is TGTGCCAGCAGCACCCGGGACAGGGGGTCCACCGGGGAGCTGTTTTTT. It yields the protein CASSTRDRGSTGELFF.

This CDR3 is CASRPGQGANTGELFF. The CDR3, as DNA: TGTGCCAGTAGGCCGGGACAGGGGGCGAACACCGGGGAGCTGTTTTTT. The chain links TRBV19 to TRBJ2-2; TRBD1 agrees at 11 bases. The CDR3 totals 16 residues. CDR1 is LNHDA, CDR2 SQIVND, per germline (reference sequence). V trimming: 6 bases; J trimming: 0 bases; junction bases outside the gene matches: 3. Looking up the rest from reference TRBV19 and TRBJ2-2 gives the full variable domain: DGGITQSPKYLFRKEGQNVTLSCEQNLNHDAMYWYRQDPGQGLRLIYYSQIVNDFQKGDIAEGYSVSREKKESFPLTVTSAQKNPTAFYLCASRPGQGANTGELFFGEGSRLTVL.

This sequence joins TRBV6-1 and TRBJ2-7, with a weak D call TRBD2 (6 bases). This CDR3 is built from 16 residues. Per the germline V gene, CDR1 is MNHNS and CDR2 is SASEGT. V lost 2 bases, J lost 0 bases, and 14 bases lay in between. The chain's CDR3 is CASSEYVGGGSYEQYF. CDR3 DNA sequence: TGTGCCAGCAGTGAATATGTGGGGGGAGGCTCCTACGAGCAGTACTTC.

This clone was observed a single time. The CDR3 bases are TGTGCCAGCAGCTCGTGGCAGATGAACAATGAGCAGTTCTTC. As protein: CASSSWQMNNEQFF. The gene calls are TRBV11-1 and TRBJ2-1; D uncertain. There are 14 residues in the CDR3. Germline V lookup: CDR1 SGHAT, CDR2 FQDESV (reference sequence). V gave up 4 bases and J gave up 5 bases, with 12 bases separating them.

The chain has TRBV28 and TRBJ1-3; the D gene is possibly TRBD1 (5 bases). CDR1 is MDHEN and CDR2 is SYDVKM in the germline V gene. The CDR3 runs 13 residues. The V end was cut by 3 bases, the J end by 8 bases, with 11 bases between. CDR3: CASSLPGWDTIYF. The CDR3 DNA follows: TGTGCCAGCAGTTTGCCAGGGTGGGACACCATATATTTT.

The rearrangement joins TRBV9 to TRBJ2-2; 12 positions match TRBD2. Trimming took 0 bases from V and 7 from J; bases not matched to a gene: 10. Germline values: CDR1 SGDLS, CDR2 YYNGEE. The CDR3 extends over 18 amino acids. The CDR3 DNA sequence: TGTGCCAGCAGCGTAGAGGGGAGACTAGCGGGAGTTATCGGGGAGCTGTTTTTT. Encoded protein: CASSVEGRLAGVIGELFF.

This clone was detected once. The chain employs TRBV10-3 and TRBJ1-2; 7 bases fit TRBD1. Germline V gene lookup returns CDR1 ENHRY and CDR2 SYGVKD. Trimming removed 6 bases from V and 6 bases from J; junction bases left unmatched: 4. The CDR3 contains 12 residues. The CDR3 DNA reads as TGTGCCATCAGCCCCCAGGGGGATGGCTACACCTTC. This translates into CAISPQGDGYTF.